This record covers a single T cell receptor beta chain. V lost 0 bases and J lost 2, with 8 bases in between. The CDR3 runs to 14 residues. Germline CDR1 is SGDLS and CDR2 is YYNGEE. The sequencing template was cDNA reverse transcribed from extracted RNA. The repertoire was sequenced with immunoSEQ multiplex PCR; TCRdb's copy has only in-frame clones and lacks some. The table records around 200,000 clones, roughly 64% of them present only once. The data stem from a study of CD8+ T cells in alopecia areata. At the level of the study: For the treated group, dosing was oral tofacitinib at 5 to 10 mg twice daily.

Noted treatment: oral pan-JAK inhibitor, 5-10 mg twice daily. From alopecia areata patients, lesional scalp punch biopsies and peripheral blood were collected. Sequences were derived from CD4+ T cells sorted from blood, sampled at week 4, from a patient treated with tofacitinib. The receptor was derived from a human donor with alopecia areata. This chain links TRBV9 with TRBJ1-2, with D unresolved. The CDR3: CASSVDAGNYGYTF. CDR3 bases: TGTGCCAGCAGCGTAGACGCAGGCAACTATGGCTACACCTTC. Combining the CDR3 with reference TRBV9 and TRBJ1-2 gives the whole variable domain DSGVTQTPKHLITATGQRVTLRCSPRSGDLSVYWYQQSLDQGLQFLIQYYNGEERAKGNILERFSAQQFPDLHSELNLSSLELGDSALYFCASSVDAGNYGYTFGSGTRLTVV.